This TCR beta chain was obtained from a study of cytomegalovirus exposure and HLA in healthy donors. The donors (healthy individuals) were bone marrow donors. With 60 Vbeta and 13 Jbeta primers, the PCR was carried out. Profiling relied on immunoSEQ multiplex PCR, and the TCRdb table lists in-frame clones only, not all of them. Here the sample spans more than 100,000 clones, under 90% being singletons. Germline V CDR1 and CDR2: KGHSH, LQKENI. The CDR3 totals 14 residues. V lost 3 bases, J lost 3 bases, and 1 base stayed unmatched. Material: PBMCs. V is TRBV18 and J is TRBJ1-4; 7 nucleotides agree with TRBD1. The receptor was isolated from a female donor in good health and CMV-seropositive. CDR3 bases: TGTGCCAGCTCACCGGACAGGTCTAATGAAAAACTGTTTTTT. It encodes CASSPDRSNEKLFF.